The 10 T cell receptor beta chains below come from one sample, sequenced in a study of OX40 agonist ivuxolimab in advanced cancers. The data were produced by immunoSEQ multiplex PCR, yet TCRdb's version contains in-frame clones alone and is incomplete. This table holds tens of thousands of clones, approximately 93% found once. The sample here was CD4+ or CD8+ T cells sorted from blood, taken in a trial of the OX40 agonist ivuxolimab. These receptors were taken from an adult with an advanced solid tumor such as melanoma, head and neck, liver or kidney cancer.

This chain links TRBV9 with TRBJ2-7, with D maybe TRBD1 (6 bases). The ends were cut back, 2 bases at V and 0 bases at J, with 9 bases in the middle. CDR3 length: 14 residues. In germline, CDR1 is SGDLS, CDR2 YYNGEE. DNA of the CDR3: TGTGCCAGCAGCGTCGCGGACAGCTCCTACGAGCAGTACTTC. Amino acid sequence: CASSVADSSYEQYF.

This chain connects TRBV11-2 to TRBJ2-1; D is uncertain. From germline, CDR1 is SGHAT and CDR2 FQNNGV. The CDR3 runs to 12 residues. Trimming cost V 2 bases and J 8 bases, with 7 bases left between them. CDR3 sequence (DNA): TGTGCCAGCAGCTTAAGGGTCGATGAGCAGTTCTTC. Translated, it gives CASSLRVDEQFF.

The CDR3 loop reads CARSWGLPTDTQYF. In nucleotides, the CDR3 is TGTGCCAGAAGCTGGGGACTACCCACAGATACGCAGTATTTT. The chain links TRBV5-3 to TRBJ2-3; 7 bases align to TRBD2. TRBV5-3 has ORF status, its function being uncertain. Trimming at V came to 3 bases and at J to 2 bases, leaving 3 bases not matched to a gene. CDR3 length: 14 amino acids.

V is TRBV7-2 and J is TRBJ2-3; the D call may be TRBD1 or TRBD2 (7 bases each). The germline gives CDR1 SGHTA, CDR2 FQGNSA. This CDR3 comprises 17 residues. V was pared by 5 bases and J by 0 bases, with 18 bases between. The CDR3 region is CASSPMGGDRSTDTQYF. CDR3 bases: TGTGCCAGCAGCCCGATGGGGGGGGACAGAAGCACAGATACGCAGTATTTT.

This chain uses TRBV6-5 with TRBJ2-1; D is possibly TRBD1 or TRBD2 (5 bases each). Germline CDR1 is MNHEY and CDR2 is SVGAGI. V was shortened by 2 bases and J by 5 bases, with 10 bases between the two germline ends. This CDR3 is built from 14 residues. The DNA for the CDR3 is TGTGCCAGCAGTTACACCGGGGCAGACAATGAGCAGTTCTTC. It is translated as CASSYTGADNEQFF.

The rearrangement uses TRBV11-2 and TRBJ2-7; D might be TRBD1 (6 bases). The CDR3 length is 15 residues. CDR1 SGHAT and CDR2 FQNNGV come from the germline V gene. Trimming stripped 8 bases from V and 0 bases from J, with 17 bases between. Written as DNA, the CDR3 is TGTGCCAGCGCCCAACAGGGATTACACTCCTACGAGCAGTACTTC. Translation gives CASAQQGLHSYEQYF. Filled out from reference TRBV11-2 and TRBJ2-7, the complete variable domain reads EAGVAQSPRYKIIEKRQSVAFWCNPISGHATLYWYQQILGQGPKLLIQFQNNGVVDDSQLPKDRFSAERLKGVDSTLKIQPAKLEDSAVYLCASAQQGLHSYEQYFGPGTRLTVT.

This clone was picked up one time. V is TRBV5-6 and J is TRBJ2-3; tentative D call: TRBD2 (6 bases). CDR1 is SGHDT and CDR2 is YYEEEE in the germline V gene. The CDR3 extends over 18 amino acids. V gave up 5 bases and J gave up 4 bases, with 26 bases separating them. In nucleotides, the CDR3 is TGTGCCAGCAGATATGTTAAGTCCTACGGGCTAGCGTCAGATACGCAGTATTTT. Protein: CASRYVKSYGLASDTQYF.

The gene calls are TRBV9 and TRBJ2-3, with a possible D match to TRBD2 (6 bases). The CDR3 is 16 amino acids. Trimming took off 4 bases at V and 3 bases at J, with 18 bases between the two ends. Germline V lookup: CDR1 SGDLS, CDR2 YYNGEE. Here the CDR3 DNA reads TGTGCCAGCAGCCTACAACTGGAGGGAGCAACAGATACGCAGTATTTT. Amino acid sequence: CASSLQLEGATDTQYF.

The chain combines TRBV7-9 with TRBJ2-2; 11 bases match TRBD1. The CDR3 contains 15 residues. V dropped 5 bases and J dropped 6; count of bases not matched to a gene: 5. Germline lookup yields CDR1 SEHNR and CDR2 FQNEAQ (reference sequence). CDR3 amino acids: CASSPRTGGPGELFF. CDR3 DNA sequence: TGTGCCAGCAGCCCACGGACAGGGGGCCCCGGGGAGCTGTTTTTT.

The rearrangement joins TRBV13 to TRBJ2-7, with D perhaps TRBD1 (6 bases). The germline CDR1 and CDR2 sequences are PRHDT and FYEKMQ (reference sequence). Between the trimmed V and J ends, which lost 5 bases and 1 base, there was a span of 21 bases. This CDR3 is 17 amino acids long. This CDR3 is CASSAGDIGWNSYEQYF. CDR3 bases: TGTGCCAGCAGCGCTGGGGACATCGGGTGGAATTCCTACGAGCAGTACTTC.